This T cell receptor beta chain comes out of a study of blood T cells in healthy people across ages. Then a second PCR, running roughly 6 to 11 cycles, was carried out with a sample-barcoded 5' primer and a J-beta primer mix. TCRdb recomputed calls from the 5' RACE reads with MiXCR, one row per CDR3 protein. The sample lists approximately 880,000 distinct CDR3 sequences, 45% to 50% seen once, with about an eighth in the top ten. Germline loops: CDR1 MNHEY, CDR2 SVGAGI. Trimming stripped 0 bases from V and 1 base from J, with 15 bases between. The CDR3 extends over 17 amino acids. In its sample, this clonotype was seen a few times.

This chain joins TRBV6-5 and TRBJ1-2; D is possibly TRBD1 (6 bases). The TCR comes from a man aged 25 to 40 in good health. The sequenced sample consisted of blood. Here the CDR3 DNA reads TGTGCCAGCAGTTACTCGAACAGGGCGGCGTTTAACTATGGCTACACCTTC. This encodes CASSYSNRAAFNYGYTF.